The 13 T cell receptor beta chains in this list originate from one sample, sequenced in a study of CD8 T cells in ankylosing spondylitis. A single record per CDR3 protein comes from TCRdb applying MiXCR to the 5' RACE reads. The table has roughly 40,000 distinct CDR3 sequences, about 2.5% seen once. The material sequenced was blood, either unsorted or a sorted T cell fraction (not recorded which). The source is a male donor with ankylosing spondylitis or in good health (not recorded which).

At least ten counts were recorded for this clonotype. CDR3 bases: TGTGCCAGCAGCGTGGCCGGGACTAGCGGCCACGAGCAGTACTTC. Translation: CASSVAGTSGHEQYF. The chain carries TRBV9 and TRBJ2-7; 11 positions agree with TRBD2. This CDR3 is 15 amino acids long. The germline V gene has CDR1 SGDLS and CDR2 YYNGEE. V gave up 2 bases and J gave up 5 bases; unmatched junction bases: 6.

Many counts were recorded for this clonotype. The gene calls are TRBV9 and TRBJ2-3, with unresolved D. This CDR3 is built from 16 residues. Looked up from germline, CDR1 is SGDLS and CDR2 is YYNGEE. V lost 4 bases and J lost 1, with 16 bases in between. The CDR3 loop reads CASSPGRQWRTDTQYF. CDR3 coding DNA: TGTGCCAGCAGCCCCGGACGACAATGGCGCACAGATACGCAGTATTTT.

This clonotype was detected many times. The chain carries TRBV9 and TRBJ1-4; no firm D call. Germline V gives CDR1 SGDLS, CDR2 YYNGEE. V gave up 1 base and J gave up 8 bases, with 12 bases separating them. This CDR3 has 14 residues. CDR3 bases: TGTGCCAGCAGCGTATCCCAGGTTCGGGAAAAACTGTTTTTT. As protein: CASSVSQVREKLFF.

In its sample, this clonotype was seen many times. The V gene is TRBV9, the J gene TRBJ2-2; D is unclear. V was clipped by 3 bases and J by 0 bases, with 12 bases between them. Germline CDR1 reads SGDLS; CDR2 reads YYNGEE. The CDR3 is 16 residues long. The CDR3 spells CASSAARTANTGELFF. The CDR3 nucleotides are TGTGCCAGCAGCGCTGCCAGGACGGCGAACACCGGGGAGCTGTTTTTT.

The V and J genes are TRBV9 and TRBJ2-2; D gene ambiguous. The CDR3 runs 15 residues. CDR1 and CDR2 from the germline V gene are SGDLS and YYNGEE. V was trimmed by 1 base and J by 1 base, leaving 8 bases between them. The CDR3 DNA is TGTGCCAGCAGCGTATCGTCCCTGAACACCGGGGAGCTGTTTTTT. It specifies CASSVSSLNTGELFF. Full variable domain (outside the CDR3, taken from reference TRBV9 and TRBJ2-2): DSGVTQTPKHLITATGQRVTLRCSPRSGDLSVYWYQQSLDQGLQFLIQYYNGEERAKGNILERFSAQQFPDLHSELNLSSLELGDSALYFCASSVSSLNTGELFFGEGSRLTVL.

This clonotype was seen many times. The chain couples TRBV9 to TRBJ2-7; the D gene is possibly TRBD2 (5 bases). CDR3 length equals 13 residues. V was trimmed by 1 base and J by 3 bases, leaving 8 bases between them. Germline V CDR1 and CDR2: SGDLS, YYNGEE. The DNA of the CDR3 is TGTGCCAGCAGCGTAAACGGGAACTACGAGCAGTACTTC. Amino acid sequence: CASSVNGNYEQYF.

This clonotype was seen many times. J is TRBJ2-5 and V is TRBV9, with 9 positions matching TRBD1. Per the germline V gene, CDR1 is SGDLS and CDR2 is YYNGEE. With 4 bases clipped from V and 5 bases from J, the junction kept 12 bases outside the gene matches. This CDR3 has 16 amino acids. CDR3 bases: TGTGCCAGCAGCTTAAGGACAGGGGAGGGCCAGGAGACCCAGTACTTC. It translates to CASSLRTGEGQETQYF. The entire variable domain, with the rest obtained from reference TRBV9 and TRBJ2-5, is as follows: DSGVTQTPKHLITATGQRVTLRCSPRSGDLSVYWYQQSLDQGLQFLIQYYNGEERAKGNILERFSAQQFPDLHSELNLSSLELGDSALYFCASSLRTGEGQETQYFGPGTRLLVL.

This clonotype has more than one count but fewer than ten. The chain links TRBV9 to TRBJ2-1; unclear D gene. The CDR3 spans 13 residues. Trimming pared 0 bases from V and 4 bases from J, leaving 5 bases between. The germline CDR1 and CDR2 sequences are SGDLS and YYNGEE. DNA of the CDR3: TGTGCCAGCAGCGTAGCCTATTACAATGAGCAGTTCTTC. Translating gives CASSVAYYNEQFF.

This clonotype was observed many times. The chain combines TRBV9 with TRBJ2-1; 11 positions agree with TRBD2. V was pared by 1 base and J by 9 bases, with 12 bases of the junction left unmatched. Germline CDR1 SGDLS, CDR2 YYNGEE. The length of the CDR3 is 17 residues. Here the CDR3 DNA reads TGTGCCAGCAGCGTATCCGCGGGGACTAGCGGTCGGGGTGAGCAGTTCTTC. Translating it yields CASSVSAGTSGRGEQFF.

This clonotype was detected many times. The rearrangement links TRBV9 to TRBJ2-5; tentative D call: TRBD1 (6 bases). Germline V gene sequence: CDR1 SGDLS, CDR2 YYNGEE. The CDR3 loop spans 15 amino acids. Trimming removed 2 bases from V and 1 base from J, with 12 bases in between. In DNA form, the CDR3 reads TGTGCCAGCAGCGTGGGGGCGGGTCTCCAAGAGACCCAGTACTTC. Amino acid sequence: CASSVGAGLQETQYF.

In this sample, this clonotype turned up many times. This chain connects TRBV9 to TRBJ2-3, with D possibly being TRBD1 or TRBD2 (6 bases each). V lost 4 bases and J 0 bases, leaving 18 bases between the germline ends. CDR1 is SGDLS and CDR2 is YYNGEE in the germline V gene. The length of the CDR3 is 17 residues. The CDR3 nucleotides read TGTGCCAGCAGCCCCCCCCAGAGGGGGGCAAGCACAGATACGCAGTATTTT. This sequence encodes CASSPPQRGASTDTQYF.

This clonotype showed up many times. This chain uses TRBV9 with TRBJ1-5, with D possibly TRBD1 on 6 matching bases. Between the trimmed V and J ends, which lost 0 bases and 0 bases, there was a span of 13 bases. This CDR3 contains 17 residues. The V gene's germline CDR1 is SGDLS and CDR2 YYNGEE. The CDR3 DNA sequence: TGTGCCAGCAGCGTAGGAGACAGGAGCCCTAGCAATCAGCCCCAGCATTTT. Translated, it gives CASSVGDRSPSNQPQHF.

This clonotype showed up many times. The chain links TRBV9 to TRBJ2-5, with TRBD1 matching over 12 bases. The trim removed 0 bases at V and 4 bases at J, leaving 7 bases unmatched. CDR1 is SGDLS, CDR2 YYNGEE, per germline. The CDR3 contains 17 residues. Here the CDR3 reads CASSVARGQGARETQYF. CDR3 coding DNA: TGTGCCAGCAGCGTAGCTAGGGGACAGGGGGCCCGAGAGACCCAGTACTTC. The whole variable domain, filled in from reference TRBV9 and TRBJ2-5, reads DSGVTQTPKHLITATGQRVTLRCSPRSGDLSVYWYQQSLDQGLQFLIQYYNGEERAKGNILERFSAQQFPDLHSELNLSSLELGDSALYFCASSVARGQGARETQYFGPGTRLLVL.